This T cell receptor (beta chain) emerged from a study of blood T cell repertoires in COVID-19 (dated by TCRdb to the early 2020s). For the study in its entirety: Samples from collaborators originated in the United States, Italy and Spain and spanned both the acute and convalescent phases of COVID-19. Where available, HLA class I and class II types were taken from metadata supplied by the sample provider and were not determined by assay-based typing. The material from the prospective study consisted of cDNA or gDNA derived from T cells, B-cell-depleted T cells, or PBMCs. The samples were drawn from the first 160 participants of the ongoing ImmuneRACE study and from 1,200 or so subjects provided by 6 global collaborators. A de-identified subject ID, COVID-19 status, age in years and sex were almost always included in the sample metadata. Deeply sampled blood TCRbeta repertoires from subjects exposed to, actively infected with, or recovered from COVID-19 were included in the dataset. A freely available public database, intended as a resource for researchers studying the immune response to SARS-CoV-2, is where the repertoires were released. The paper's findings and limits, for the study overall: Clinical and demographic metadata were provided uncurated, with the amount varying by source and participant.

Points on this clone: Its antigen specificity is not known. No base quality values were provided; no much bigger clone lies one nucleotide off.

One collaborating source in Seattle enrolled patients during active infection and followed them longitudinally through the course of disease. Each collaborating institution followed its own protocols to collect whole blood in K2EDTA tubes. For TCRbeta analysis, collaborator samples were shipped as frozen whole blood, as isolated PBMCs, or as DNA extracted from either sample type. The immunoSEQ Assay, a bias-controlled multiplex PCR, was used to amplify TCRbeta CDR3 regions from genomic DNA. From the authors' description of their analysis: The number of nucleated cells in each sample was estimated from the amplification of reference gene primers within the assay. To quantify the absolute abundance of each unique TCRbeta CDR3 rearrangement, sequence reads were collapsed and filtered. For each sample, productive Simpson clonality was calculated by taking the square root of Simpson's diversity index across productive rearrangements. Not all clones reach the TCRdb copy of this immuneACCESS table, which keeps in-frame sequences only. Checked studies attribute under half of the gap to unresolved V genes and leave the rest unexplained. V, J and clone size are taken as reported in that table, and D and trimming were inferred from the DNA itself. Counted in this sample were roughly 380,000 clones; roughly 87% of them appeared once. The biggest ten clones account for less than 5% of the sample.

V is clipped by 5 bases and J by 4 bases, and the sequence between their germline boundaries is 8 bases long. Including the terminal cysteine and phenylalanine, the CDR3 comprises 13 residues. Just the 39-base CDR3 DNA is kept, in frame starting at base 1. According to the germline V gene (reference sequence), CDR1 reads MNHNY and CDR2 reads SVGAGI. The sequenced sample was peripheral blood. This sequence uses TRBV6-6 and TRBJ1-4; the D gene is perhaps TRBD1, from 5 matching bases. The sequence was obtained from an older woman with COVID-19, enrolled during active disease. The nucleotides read TGTGCCAGCAGTGGGGCCTTTAATGAAAAACTGTTTTTT. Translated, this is CASSGAFNEKLFF.